The source of this T cell receptor beta chain is a study of blood T cell repertoires in COVID-19. Overall study: The United States, Italy and Spain were the sources of the acute and convalescent COVID-19 samples. In each case, the material was cDNA or gDNA derived from T cells, B-cell-depleted T cells, or PBMCs.

CDR3 length equals 15 residues. Germline CDR1 MNHEY, CDR2 SMNVEV (reference sequence). V lost 2 bases, J lost 6 bases, and 11 bases lay in between. This clone was detected once. The authors' processing: How many nucleated cells were present was estimated from reference gene primer amplification. Profiled with immunoSEQ multiplex PCR; TCRdb holds only in-frame clones, not every one. That table supplies the V and J calls and clone size; D and trimming were determined from the DNA. The table has approximately 180,000 clones, about 85% seen once; the top ten hold approximately 9.4%. The receptor was derived from a woman older than 75 with acute or convalescent COVID-19. The material sequenced was peripheral blood. The chain is built from TRBV27 and TRBJ1-6, with a possible D match to TRBD1 (5 bases). The CDR3, as DNA: TGTGCCAGCAGTTTAGGCGGACACCTTAATTCACCCCTCCACTTT. Translated, it gives CASSLGGHLNSPLHF.